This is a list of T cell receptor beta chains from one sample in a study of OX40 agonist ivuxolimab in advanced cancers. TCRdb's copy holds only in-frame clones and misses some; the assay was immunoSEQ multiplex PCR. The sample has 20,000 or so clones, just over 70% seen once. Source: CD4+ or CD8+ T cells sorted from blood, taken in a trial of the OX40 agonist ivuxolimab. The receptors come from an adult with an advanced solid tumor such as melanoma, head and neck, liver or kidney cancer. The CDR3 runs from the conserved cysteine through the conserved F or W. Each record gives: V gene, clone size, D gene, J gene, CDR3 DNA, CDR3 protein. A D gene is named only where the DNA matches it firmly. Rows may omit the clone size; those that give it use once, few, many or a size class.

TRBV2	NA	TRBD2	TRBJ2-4	TGTGCCAGCAGCGAGACTAGCGGAAGCTCAGCCAAAAACATTCAGTACTTC	CASSETSGSSAKNIQYF
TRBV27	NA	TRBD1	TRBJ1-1	TGTGCCAGCAGTTTTTCCGGACAGGGCAACACTGAAGCTTTCTTT	CASSFSGQGNTEAFF
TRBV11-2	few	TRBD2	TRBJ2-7	TGTGCCAGCAGCTTAGTCTCCGCTAGCGGGTCCCTGGAGCAGTACTTC	CASSLVSASGSLEQYF
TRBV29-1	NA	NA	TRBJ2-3	TGCAGCGTTGACAAAGCAGGGACGAGGGGGGGGCCTAGCACAGATACGCAGTATTTT	CSVDKAGTRGGPSTDTQYF
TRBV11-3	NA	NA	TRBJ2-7	TGTGCCAGCCTAAAAAGTGAGGGCGAGAGCTCCTACGAGCAGTACTTC	CASLKSEGESSYEQYF
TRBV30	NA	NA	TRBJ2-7	TGTGCCTGGAGGCCCGGGGCGGGTTCCTACGAGCAGTACTTC	CAWRPGAGSYEQYF
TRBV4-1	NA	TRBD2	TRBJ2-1	TGCGCCAGCAGCCCCTTCTCCCGGGAGGTCGATGAGCAGTTCTTC	CASSPFSREVDEQFF
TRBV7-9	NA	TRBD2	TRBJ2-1	TGTGCCAGCAGCCTGGGCCGGGAGGTCAATGAGCAGTTCTTC	CASSLGREVNEQFF
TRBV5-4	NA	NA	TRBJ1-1	TGTGCCAGCACCTTGCGAGGGCCGAACACTGAAGCTTTCTTT	CASTLRGPNTEAFF
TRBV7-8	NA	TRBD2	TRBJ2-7	TGTGCCAGCAGCCAAGAAGTAGCGGGGGCCTACGAGCAGTACTTC	CASSQEVAGAYEQYF
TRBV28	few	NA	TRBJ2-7	TGTGCCAGCAGTTTAGCCTCGGACTCTTCCTACGAGCAGTACTTC	CASSLASDSSYEQYF
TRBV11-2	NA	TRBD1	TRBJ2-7	TGTGCCAGCAGCCCCCCCCGGACAGGCTCCTACGAGCAGTACTTC	CASSPPRTGSYEQYF
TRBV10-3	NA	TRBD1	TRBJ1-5	TGTGCCATCAGTGAGACAGGGGAAGGGCAGCCCCAGCATTTT	CAISETGEGQPQHF
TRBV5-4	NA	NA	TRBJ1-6	TGTGCCAGCAGCTTGGGGAGCTCCTATAATTCACCCCTCCACTTT	CASSLGSSYNSPLHF
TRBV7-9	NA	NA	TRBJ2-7	TGTGCCAGCAGCTTAGCGCGGGAAGGGGGCCGCGACGAGCAGTACTTC	CASSLAREGGRDEQYF